What follows are 29 T cell receptor beta chains derived from one specimen sequenced in a study of shared clonotypes between healthy human individuals. Terminally differentiated effector memory CD45RA+ cells were left out of the naive CD8 fraction, which was CD45RO-negative and positively selected for CCR7. Repertoires were generated with immunoSEQ multiplex PCR, while TCRdb's copy carries only in-frame clones and drops some. The sample includes around 550,000 clones, 85% to 95% of them seen just once. Sequenced material: naive CD8+ T cells sorted from blood. The receptors shown here come from a woman aged 25 to 39 in good health.

The V call is TRBV30, the J call TRBJ2-3; D unclear. The germline V and J ends were trimmed by 4 bases and 0 bases, with 5 bases remaining between them. Per the germline V gene, CDR1 is GTSNPN and CDR2 is SVGIG (reference sequence). The CDR3 loop spans 12 amino acids. The CDR3 DNA reads TGTGCCTGGACACCCAGCACAGATACGCAGTATTTT. Translated: CAWTPSTDTQYF.

This chain joins TRBV5-4 and TRBJ2-7; D is unresolved. Trimming shortened V by 4 bases and J by 6 bases, and 11 bases separated the two germline ends. Germline V gene sequence: CDR1 SGHNT, CDR2 YYREEE (reference sequence). The CDR3 spans 12 residues. CDR3 sequence: CASSQGRSEQYF. The CDR3 DNA is TGTGCCAGCAGCCAAGGGCGGTCCGAGCAGTACTTC.

This rearrangement joins TRBV5-6 to TRBJ1-2; 7 bases align to TRBD1. Germline V gene lookup returns CDR1 SGHDT and CDR2 YYEEEE. V lost 0 bases and J lost 6; bases outside the gene matches: 5. The CDR3 contains 14 residues. CDR3 DNA: TGTGCCAGCAGCTTGGCACAGGGGAGAAATGGCTACACCTTC. Its protein is CASSLAQGRNGYTF.

This chain connects TRBV19 to TRBJ2-7; TRBD2 agrees at 7 bases. The V and J ends lost 0 bases and 4 bases, in that order; junction bases with no gene match: 15. The CDR3 spans 18 residues. Looked up from germline, CDR1 is LNHDA and CDR2 is SQIVND (reference sequence). The CDR3 sequence: CASSIDVLAASSRYEQYF. CDR3 nucleotide sequence: TGTGCCAGTAGTATAGACGTCCTAGCGGCCAGTAGTCGATACGAGCAGTACTTC.

The chain recombines TRBV5-4 with TRBJ2-2, with 10 bases matching TRBD1. Germline CDR1 SGHNT, CDR2 YYREEE (reference sequence). V trimming: 3 bases; J trimming: 4 bases; junction bases outside the gene matches: 6. The CDR3 is 16 amino acids. The CDR3 region has the DNA TGTGCCAGCAGCTGGGGGGACAGGGGACCCACCGGGGAGCTGTTTTTT. Translated, it gives CASSWGDRGPTGELFF.

This chain joins TRBV7-6 and TRBJ2-6; 8 nucleotides line up with TRBD1. This CDR3 region has 18 residues. The germline CDR1 and CDR2 sequences are SGHVS and FNYEAQ. V dropped 3 bases and J dropped 0; count of bases not matched to a gene: 7. The CDR3 reads CASSLYRGVTSGANVLTF. Written as DNA, the CDR3 is TGTGCCAGCAGCTTGTACAGGGGGGTAACCTCTGGGGCCAACGTCCTGACTTTC.

The CDR3 is CSVGVEDTQYF. CDR3 DNA: TGCAGCGTTGGGGTAGAAGATACGCAGTATTTT. The genes are TRBV29-1 and TRBJ2-3; D is unresolved. CDR1 is SQVTM, CDR2 ANQGSEA, per germline. The V end lost 4 bases, the J end lost 5 bases, and 7 bases lay between the germline ends. CDR3 length: 11 amino acids.

This chain uses TRBV15 with TRBJ2-5; unclear D gene. TRBJ2-7 matches the DNA end more closely, so the J call is doubtful. Germline CDR1 reads LNHNV; CDR2 reads YYDKDF (reference sequence). The CDR3 is 14 amino acids. CDR3: CATSIRLNPYEQYF. Written as DNA, the CDR3 is TGTGCCACCAGCATCCGTCTAAACCCTTACGAGCAGTACTTC.

The V call is TRBV5-6, the J call TRBJ2-5; 8 bases agree with TRBD2. The CDR3 is made up of 17 amino acids. The V and J ends lost 2 bases and 5 bases, in that order; junction bases with no gene match: 14. Germline V lookup: CDR1 SGHDT, CDR2 YYEEEE. The CDR3 reads CASSLPSRRAGVETQYF. The CDR3 DNA is TGTGCCAGCAGCTTACCCTCTAGGCGAGCGGGAGTGGAGACCCAGTACTTC. The full variable domain, rest sourced from reference TRBV5-6 and TRBJ2-5, is DAGVTQSPTHLIKTRGQQVTLRCSPKSGHDTVSWYQQALGQGPQFIFQYYEEEERQRGNFPDRFSGHQFPNYSSELNVNALLLGDSALYLCASSLPSRRAGVETQYFGPGTRLLVL.

This rearrangement joins TRBV9 to TRBJ2-1; D call uncertain. CDR1 and CDR2 (germline): SGDLS, YYNGEE. This CDR3 has 13 amino acids. V lost 4 bases and J lost 0, with 5 bases in between. CDR3 sequence: CASSLGSYNEQFF. The CDR3 DNA reads as TGTGCCAGCAGCCTGGGCTCCTACAATGAGCAGTTCTTC. Full variable domain (missing parts from reference TRBV9 and TRBJ2-1): DSGVTQTPKHLITATGQRVTLRCSPRSGDLSVYWYQQSLDQGLQFLIQYYNGEERAKGNILERFSAQQFPDLHSELNLSSLELGDSALYFCASSLGSYNEQFFGPGTRLTVL.

V usage is TRBV25-1 and J usage is TRBJ2-5, with 8 bases that match TRBD1. J lost 1 base, V lost 6 bases, and 7 bases had no gene match. Germline V gene sequence: CDR1 MGHDK, CDR2 SYGVNS. The CDR3 runs 15 residues. The DNA of the CDR3 is TGTGCCAGCAGCGAAACCGGGACAGGCCAAGAGACCCAGTACTTC. Protein product: CASSETGTGQETQYF.

The chain links TRBV4-2 to TRBJ2-1; 8 bases match TRBD1. This CDR3 has 13 residues. Germline V CDR1 and CDR2: LGHNA, YNFKEQ. The V and J ends lost 5 bases and 6 bases, in that order; junction bases with no gene match: 3. CDR3 loop: CASSDGTGNEQFF. Here the CDR3 DNA reads TGTGCCAGCAGCGACGGGACAGGCAATGAGCAGTTCTTC.

The V gene is TRBV19, the J gene TRBJ1-1, with D uncertain. This CDR3 has 17 amino acids. Trimming took 2 bases from V and 0 from J, leaving 16 bases between them. The germline V gene encodes CDR1 LNHDA and CDR2 SQIVND (reference sequence). This chain's CDR3 is CASSIFMGIAMNTEAFF. DNA for the CDR3: TGTGCCAGTAGTATATTTATGGGTATTGCCATGAACACTGAAGCTTTCTTT. Full variable domain (outside the CDR3, taken from reference TRBV19 and TRBJ1-1): DGGITQSPKYLFRKEGQNVTLSCEQNLNHDAMYWYRQDPGQGLRLIYYSQIVNDFQKGDIAEGYSVSREKKESFPLTVTSAQKNPTAFYLCASSIFMGIAMNTEAFFGQGTRLTVV.

CDR3 sequence: CASSFRSIPRQPQHF. CDR3 bases: TGTGCCAGCAGTTTTCGGTCCATACCACGACAGCCCCAGCATTTT. The chain is built from TRBV28 and TRBJ1-5; D gene ambiguous. The germline gives CDR1 MDHEN, CDR2 SYDVKM. Deletions cut 3 bases from V and 7 bases from J, with 16 bases between. The length of the CDR3 is 15 residues.

The genes are TRBV7-6 and TRBJ2-3; D is unclear. CDR3 length equals 18 residues. Germline CDR1 and CDR2: SGHVS and FNYEAQ. V was pared by 4 bases and J by 6 bases, with 26 bases between. The CDR3: CASSSLIAASKIVDTQYF. The CDR3 DNA sequence: TGTGCCAGCAGCTCCCTAATAGCTGCAAGCAAGATAGTGGATACGCAGTATTTT.

The chain has TRBV27 and TRBJ2-7, with D perhaps matching TRBD2 (5 bases). V was cut by 3 bases and J by 0 bases, with 6 bases left in between. CDR3 length equals 13 residues. Germline V CDR1 and CDR2: MNHEY, SMNVEV (reference sequence). The CDR3 DNA reads TGTGCCAGCAGTTTTAGCGACTCCTACGAGCAGTACTTC. This encodes CASSFSDSYEQYF.

The chain is built from TRBV27 and TRBJ2-2, with 10 bases aligning to TRBD2. The V segment lost 8 bases and the J segment 3 bases; nucleotides outside the gene matches: 9. There are 16 residues in the CDR3. Germline-derived CDR1 and CDR2 are MNHEY and SMNVEV (reference sequence). CDR3 sequence (DNA): TGTGCCAGCGCGCCGCTAGCGGGAGTAGACACCGGGGAGCTGTTTTTT. Translation: CASAPLAGVDTGELFF.

This sequence joins TRBV4-1 and TRBJ1-4, with a tentative D call TRBD1 (6 bases). The CDR3 is 16 amino acids. Trimming took 3 bases from V and 5 from J, leaving 16 bases between them. Germline loops: CDR1 MGHRA, CDR2 YSYEKL. This chain's CDR3 is CASSHPPGVGNEKLFF. The CDR3 DNA reads TGCGCCAGCAGCCACCCTCCAGGGGTGGGGAATGAAAAACTGTTTTTT.

The V gene is TRBV29-1, the J gene TRBJ1-1; D gene uncertain. The V end was cut by 5 bases, the J end by 1 base, with 5 bases between. The germline CDR1 and CDR2 sequences are SQVTM and ANQGSEA. CDR3 size: 11 residues. CDR3 sequence reads: CSVPTNTEAFF. In DNA form, the CDR3 reads TGCAGCGTTCCCACGAACACTGAAGCTTTCTTT.

The chain carries TRBV18 and TRBJ1-4; D ambiguous. The ends were cut back, 3 bases at V and 13 bases at J, with 33 bases in the middle. The CDR3 is made up of 19 amino acids. Germline V CDR1 and CDR2: KGHSH, LQKENI. Here the CDR3 reads CASSPSLLSHFDDRVGLFF. CDR3 DNA: TGTGCCAGCTCACCTTCTCTATTATCACACTTTGACGACCGCGTTGGACTGTTTTTT.

Concerning this clone: An end of the junction differs from the germline gene, which may be a read error. J is TRBJ2-7 and V is TRBV27, with 9 bases aligning to TRBD1. Germline V CDR1 and CDR2: MNHEY, SMNVEV (reference sequence). This CDR3 region has 11 residues. The CDR3 is CASSPGQGWNF. The CDR3 DNA sequence: TGTGCCAGCAGTCCCGGACAGGGGTGGAACTTC.

The chain uses TRBV9 and TRBJ2-1, with 11 bases fitting TRBD2. The trim removed 3 bases at V and 7 bases at J, leaving 6 bases unmatched. The CDR3 is 15 residues long. CDR1 SGDLS and CDR2 YYNGEE come from the germline V gene. In DNA form, the CDR3 reads TGTGCCAGCAGCGGAACTAGCGGGAGTGTTAATGAGCAGTTCTTC. This translates into CASSGTSGSVNEQFF.

V usage is TRBV27 and J usage is TRBJ2-3; 11 positions agree with TRBD2. The CDR3 totals 18 residues. V lost 2 bases and J lost 0; bases outside the gene matches: 7. Germline assignment: CDR1 MNHEY and CDR2 SMNVEV (reference sequence). The CDR3: CASSLLAGGVSSTDTQYF. DNA of the CDR3: TGTGCCAGCAGTTTACTAGCGGGGGGTGTTTCTAGCACAGATACGCAGTATTTT.

This chain uses TRBV27 with TRBJ2-7; D might be TRBD2 (7 bases). CDR1 is MNHEY and CDR2 is SMNVEV in the germline V gene (reference sequence). V lost 6 bases to trimming and J lost 6 bases, with 24 bases between them. The CDR3 length is 16 residues. CDR3 amino acids: CASSPGSAGAMIEQYF. The CDR3 DNA is TGTGCCAGCAGCCCGGGATCTGCGGGGGCTATGATCGAGCAGTACTTC.

The CDR3 DNA reads as TGTGCCAGCAGCTTCCAACAGGGGGCGTCGGGCTACACCTTC. Translated: CASSFQQGASGYTF. The chain carries TRBV9 and TRBJ1-2; 9 nucleotides line up with TRBD1. J gave up 8 bases and V 4 bases, and 9 bases lay outside the gene matches. This CDR3 spans 14 amino acids. The germline gives CDR1 SGDLS, CDR2 YYNGEE.

The chain is built from TRBV18 and TRBJ1-1, with D unclear. V shed 6 bases and J shed 0 bases, with 8 bases lying between them. The CDR3 runs 13 residues. Germline V gives CDR1 KGHSH, CDR2 LQKENI. The CDR3 sequence: CASSVGMNTEAFF. The CDR3 nucleotides are TGTGCCAGCTCCGTCGGTATGAACACTGAAGCTTTCTTT. Looking up the rest from reference TRBV18 and TRBJ1-1 gives the full variable domain: NAGVMQNPRHLVRRRGQEARLRCSPMKGHSHVYWYRQLPEEGLKFMVYLQKENIIDESGMPKERFSAEFPKEGPSILRIQQVVRGDSAAYFCASSVGMNTEAFFGQGTRLTVV.

The chain carries TRBV6-5 and TRBJ1-5, with a tentative D call TRBD1 (6 bases). Germline assignment: CDR1 MNHEY and CDR2 SVGAGI. Deletions cut 5 bases from V and 5 bases from J, with 10 bases between. The CDR3 totals 13 residues. CDR3 sequence reads: CASSGQLYQPQHF. CDR3 bases: TGTGCCAGCAGTGGACAGCTTTATCAGCCCCAGCATTTT.

About this clone: The same CDR3 can be traced to other DNA sequences in this sample. The genes are TRBV27 and TRBJ2-5; D remains unclear. The assigned J gene may be wrong: the sequence end matches TRBJ2-7 better. CDR3 size: 14 residues. CDR1 MNHEY and CDR2 SMNVEV come from the germline V gene (reference sequence). CDR3 amino acids: CASSLSIGSYEQYF. In DNA, the CDR3 is TGTGCCAGCAGTTTATCGATTGGCAGCTACGAGCAGTACTTC.

The V call is TRBV28, the J call TRBJ2-7; TRBD2 might be the D (5 bases). The germline CDR1 and CDR2 sequences are MDHEN and SYDVKM. V was cut by 8 bases and J by 3 bases, with 11 bases left in between. CDR3 length equals 12 residues. CDR3 amino acids: CASRGSRYEQYF. The CDR3 coding sequence is TGTGCCAGCCGAGGGTCCCGCTACGAGCAGTACTTC.